This entry is about one T cell receptor (beta chain). This clone has just a few counts. What this receptor recognizes is not known. Base qualities were left out, and no much larger clone turns up one base away. Germline trimming: 0 bases from V, 5 bases from J; junction bases outside gene matches: 2. The germline V gene provides CDR1 SGHTA and CDR2 FQGNSA. The CDR3 holds 16 amino acids from the cysteine to the phenylalanine. Of all the DNA, just the CDR3 is kept, 48 bases in frame from base 1. Sample time point, as interpreted from the label and publication: baseline before first vaccination. The treatment or condition label of this sample denotes: meningococcal conjugate vaccine given as trial control. Vaccinee samples were obtained from the UK trials COV001 and COV002, which included a single-blind randomized controlled phase 2/3 trial of AZD1222 (ChAdOx1 nCoV-19) in healthy adults. For TCRbeta chain sequencing, PBMC samples from trial participants were taken at day 0 and at day 28 after the second dose.

The data stem from a study of T cell responses to AZD1222 COVID-19 vaccine (dated by TCRdb to about 2021). Notes on the research overall: TCR sequencing was performed for 230 to 250 trial participants, of whom about 200 were given two doses of AZD1222 and approximately 26 were given two doses of MenACWY control vaccine. Trial participants were enrolled into age subgroups of 18-55, 56-69 and 70-plus years, which contained approximately 150, 28 and 58 TCR-sequenced participants, respectively.

Paper-wide results and their limitations: A significant rise in spike-specific TCR breadth and depth was observed after two AZD1222 doses relative to day 0 and relative to MenACWY recipients. No day 14 peak-response samples were available, so repertoires were characterized only after the peak T cell response. Conclusions about previously exposed vaccinees were limited because only six AZD1222 recipients were SARS-CoV-2 seropositive at baseline. Nearly half of unique spike-specific TCRs reportedly recognized epitopes outside regions mutated in the B.1.351 and B.1.1.7 variants. Most participants were white British and females outnumbered males, and the authors suggested that clonal diversity may have been underestimated. The 56-69-year group was small, and its depth increase did not reach significance, likely because of low power. CD4 TCRs associated with the vaccine covered the entire spike protein, and the dominant responses were in regions 160-218 and 743-854.

The CDR3 regions of human TCRbeta chains were analyzed by immunosequencing. In the paper's pipeline: Repertoire TCRs were matched against a reference library of SARS-CoV-2-specific TCRs generated with the MIRA antigen-specificity platform. Breadth meant the fraction of unique TCRs that were SARS-CoV-2-associated, whereas depth meant the fraction of total T cells that were SARS-CoV-2-associated. Using the MIRA data, each spike-specific TCR was mapped to the spike region that the TCR reacts to and placed in a CD4 or CD8 class. Log10-transformed breadth and depth values were compared by one-way ANOVA with Sidak's multiple comparisons tests. TCRdb stores this immuneACCESS table with in-frame sequences only. Part of the clones is absent; in the studies checked, under half of the shortfall reflects unresolved V genes, and no reason is known for the rest. V, J and clone size were drawn from that table, and D and trimming were deduced from the DNA. This sample is represented by some 95,000 clones; around 92% of them were singletons. The ten largest clones capture about 2.7% of the sample.

The chain uses TRBV7-2 and TRBJ1-6; 9 of the junction bases match TRBD1. The sample was peripheral blood, taken on day 0 of MenACWY control vaccination. This clonotype was obtained from an adult in good health. The DNA reads TGTGCCAGCAGCTTAGCAGGGACAGGGCATAATTCACCCCTCCACTTT. It is translated as CASSLAGTGHNSPLHF.